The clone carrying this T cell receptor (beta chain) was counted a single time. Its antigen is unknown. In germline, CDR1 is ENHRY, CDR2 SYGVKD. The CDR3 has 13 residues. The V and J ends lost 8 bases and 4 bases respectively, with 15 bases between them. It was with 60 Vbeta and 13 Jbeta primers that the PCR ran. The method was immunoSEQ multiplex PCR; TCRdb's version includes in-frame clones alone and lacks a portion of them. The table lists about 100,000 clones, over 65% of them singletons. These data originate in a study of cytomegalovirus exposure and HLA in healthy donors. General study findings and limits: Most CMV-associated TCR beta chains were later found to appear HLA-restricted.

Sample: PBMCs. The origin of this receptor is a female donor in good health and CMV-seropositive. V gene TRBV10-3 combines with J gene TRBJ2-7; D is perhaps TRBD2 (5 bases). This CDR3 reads CAISRAEGYEQYF. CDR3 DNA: TGTGCCATCTCACGGGCAGAGGGATACGAGCAGTACTTC.